A selection of T cell receptor beta chains follows, all from one sample in a study of blood T cell repertoires in COVID-19. The assay was immunoSEQ multiplex PCR, and TCRdb's table has in-frame clones only and misses some. The sample holds fewer than 90,000 clones, over 70% seen once. The sample consisted of peripheral blood. All receptors come from a woman in her 50s with acute or convalescent COVID-19. Both conserved end residues are part of each CDR3. D genes are given only for firm matches. The size of a clone is reported for some rows only, either as once, few or many, or as a class for expanded clones.

j_gene	abundance	v_gene	d_gene	CDR3aa	CDR3nt
TRBJ1-1	few	TRBV6-5	-	CASSYSMTGNTEAFF	TGTGCCAGCAGTTACTCGATGACAGGGAACACTGAAGCTTTCTTT
TRBJ1-2	-	TRBV5-1	TRBD1	CASSLTGAGYGYTF	TGCGCCAGCAGCTTGACAGGGGCGGGGTATGGCTACACCTTC
TRBJ2-5	few	TRBV2	TRBD2	CASSEARGVRGETQYF	TGTGCCAGCAGTGAAGCGCGGGGGGTGAGAGGAGAGACCCAGTACTTC
TRBJ2-1	-	TRBV5-6	-	CASGRRGSEQFF	TGTGCCAGCGGCCGACGGGGGAGTGAGCAGTTCTTC
TRBJ1-1	-	TRBV9	TRBD1	CASSFGQGNTEAFF	TGTGCCAGCAGCTTCGGACAGGGGAACACTGAAGCTTTCTTT
TRBJ1-4	-	TRBV19	TRBD1	CASSMGQGIFNEKLFF	TGTGCCAGTAGTATGGGACAGGGGATCTTTAATGAAAAACTGTTTTTT
TRBJ2-2	many	TRBV6-5	-	CASSYSGGGTGELFF	TGTGCCAGCAGTTACTCGGGAGGGGGCACCGGGGAGCTGTTTTTT
TRBJ1-6	-	TRBV19	TRBD1	CASSTPDRGYNSPLHF	TGTGCCAGTAGTACGCCCGACAGGGGCTATAATTCACCCCTCCACTTT
TRBJ1-6	few	TRBV2	-	CASSATRSPLHF	TGTGCCAGCAGCGCTACCCGTTCACCCCTCCACTTT
TRBJ2-3	-	TRBV7-9	-	CASSRVDTQYF	TGTGCCAGCAGCCGGGTGGATACGCAGTATTTT
TRBJ2-2	-	TRBV18	-	CASSQTSDAGELFF	TGTGCCAGCTCACAGACTAGTGACGCCGGGGAGCTGTTTTTT
TRBJ2-3	-	TRBV13	TRBD2	CASSVGTSGPGDTQYF	TGTGCCAGCAGCGTCGGGACTAGCGGGCCCGGGGATACGCAGTATTTT
TRBJ1-4	-	TRBV6-2/TRBV6-3	-	CASSRDTTGPNEKLFF	TGTGCCAGCAGTAGAGACACGACAGGACCAAATGAAAAACTGTTTTTT
TRBJ1-3	-	TRBV6-5	-	CASRAGGNTIYF	TGTGCCAGCAGAGCAGGAGGAAACACCATATATTTT
TRBJ2-7	-	TRBV7-2	TRBD1	CASSLAKGATYEQYF	TGTGCCAGCAGCTTGGCGAAGGGGGCGACCTACGAGCAGTACTTC
TRBJ1-2	-	TRBV9	-	CASSVEGANYGYTF	TGTGCCAGCAGCGTAGAGGGGGCTAACTATGGCTACACCTTC
TRBJ1-2	-	TRBV29-1	TRBD1	CSVERQGANYGYTF	TGCAGCGTTGAGCGACAGGGGGCTAACTATGGCTACACCTTC
TRBJ2-3	-	TRBV28	-	CASSLGQRTDTQYF	TGTGCCAGCAGTCTCGGACAGCGCACAGATACGCAGTATTTT
TRBJ2-1	-	TRBV19	-	CASSPDFSSYNEQFF	TGTGCCAGTAGTCCCGACTTCAGCTCCTACAATGAGCAGTTCTTC
TRBJ1-6	once	TRBV5-1	TRBD1	CASSSSDREGSPLHF	TGCGCCAGCAGCTCATCGGACAGGGAGGGTTCACCCCTCCACTTT
TRBJ1-1	once	TRBV7-9	-	CASSLGGERRAFF	TGTGCCAGCAGCTTAGGGGGGGAAAGGAGAGCTTTCTTT
TRBJ2-5	-	TRBV28	TRBD2	CASRPGGQETQYF	TGTGCCAGCAGGCCGGGAGGCCAAGAGACCCAGTACTTC
TRBJ1-2	-	TRBV5-5	-	CASSLSSTNYGYTF	TGTGCCAGCAGCTTGTCCAGTACTAACTATGGCTACACCTTC
TRBJ1-2	-	TRBV19	-	CASSGQGLGGYTF	TGTGCCAGTAGTGGTCAGGGATTAGGTGGCTACACCTTC
TRBJ1-1	-	TRBV6-4	-	CASSEYGQLNTEAFF	TGTGCCAGCAGTGAATATGGGCAGCTGAACACTGAAGCTTTCTTT
TRBJ2-1	once	TRBV6-5	-	CASSLTGSSYNEQFF	TGTGCCAGCAGTTTAACAGGGAGCTCCTACAATGAGCAGTTCTTC
TRBJ1-4	-	TRBV4-2	-	CASSQEMGSGAEKLFF	TGTGCCAGCAGCCAAGAAATGGGGTCAGGGGCTGAAAAACTGTTTTTT
TRBJ2-1	-	TRBV7-3	TRBD2	CASSFGGGANDEQFF	TGTGCCAGCAGCTTTGGCGGGGGGGCCAACGATGAGCAGTTCTTC
TRBJ2-3	-	TRBV18	TRBD1	CASSLGQGKGADTQYF	TGTGCCAGCTCACTTGGACAGGGGAAGGGTGCAGATACGCAGTATTTT
TRBJ2-1	-	TRBV28	TRBD2	CASSLGGVSYNEQFF	TGTGCCAGCAGTCTGGGAGGGGTTTCCTACAATGAGCAGTTCTTC
TRBJ2-6	-	TRBV19	-	CASSVTGPSGANVLTF	TGTGCCAGTAGTGTGACAGGTCCCTCTGGGGCCAACGTCCTGACTTTC
TRBJ2-7	-	TRBV6-5	-	CASGGSSYEQYF	TGTGCCAGCGGGGGGAGCTCCTACGAGCAGTACTTC
TRBJ1-1	once	TRBV4-2	-	CASSGTTGNTEAFF	TGTGCCAGCAGCGGGACGACAGGGAACACTGAAGCTTTCTTT
TRBJ1-6	-	TRBV3-1/TRBV3-2	TRBD1	CASTLGQGHSPLHF	TGTGCCAGCACCCTCGGACAGGGACATTCACCCCTCCACTTT
TRBJ1-2	few	TRBV2	-	CASSPDKLWGYTF	TGTGCCAGCAGTCCCGATAAGCTCTGGGGCTACACCTTC
TRBJ2-7	-	TRBV5-4	TRBD1	CASSPGTVPEQYF	TGTGCCAGCAGCCCGGGGACAGTCCCCGAGCAGTACTTC
TRBJ2-1	-	TRBV30	-	CAWSGRGARNEQFF	TGTGCCTGGAGTGGCAGGGGGGCCCGCAATGAGCAGTTCTTC
TRBJ2-1	-	TRBV12-3/TRBV12-4	TRBD2	CASSSGLGEQFF	TGTGCCAGCAGCAGCGGACTAGGTGAGCAGTTCTTC
TRBJ2-1	few	TRBV7-3	TRBD2	CASSLTASGGSNEQFF	TGTGCCAGCAGCTTAACAGCTAGCGGGGGTTCAAATGAGCAGTTCTTC
TRBJ2-5	-	TRBV24-1	TRBD2	CATSDPGLAGGSQYF	TGTGCCACCAGTGATCCAGGACTAGCGGGGGGTTCTCAGTACTTC
TRBJ1-5	-	TRBV19	-	CASTLTLGGQPQHF	TGTGCCAGTACCCTTACACTGGGAGGTCAGCCCCAGCATTTT
TRBJ1-4	-	TRBV5-1	-	CASSPGGRQNEKLFF	TGCGCCAGCAGCCCTGGAGGACGGCAGAATGAAAAACTGTTTTTT
TRBJ2-2	-	TRBV25-1	TRBD2	CASSPGGGANTGELFF	TGTGCCAGCAGCCCCGGGGGGGGAGCGAACACCGGGGAGCTGTTTTTT
TRBJ1-6	few	TRBV11-1	-	CASSLNEGSPLHF	TGTGCCAGCAGCCTCAATGAGGGTTCACCCCTCCACTTT
TRBJ2-2	few	TRBV27	TRBD2	CASGGLATGELFF	TGTGCCAGCGGCGGACTAGCGACCGGGGAGCTGTTTTTT
TRBJ2-3	-	TRBV6-5	TRBD2	CASSISSGVTDTQYF	TGTGCCAGCAGTATTTCTAGCGGGGTCACAGATACGCAGTATTTT
TRBJ2-7	-	TRBV15	TRBD2	CATSRPSGGSSYEQYF	TGTGCCACCAGCAGACCTAGCGGGGGTTCCTCCTACGAGCAGTACTTC
TRBJ1-5	-	TRBV3-1/TRBV3-2	TRBD1	CASSHMKGGQGPNQPQHF	TGTGCCAGCAGCCATATGAAGGGGGGACAGGGCCCCAATCAGCCCCAGCATTTT
TRBJ2-3	-	TRBV7-6	TRBD2	CASSLSVGGATDTQYF	TGTGCCAGCAGCTTATCGGTCGGGGGGGCGACAGATACGCAGTATTTT
TRBJ1-4	-	TRBV5-1	-	CASSLARRSLTNEKLFF	TGCGCCAGCAGCCTGGCTCGCAGGTCGTTAACTAATGAAAAACTGTTTTTT
TRBJ1-5	-	TRBV6-2/TRBV6-3	TRBD1	CASSITDREHQPQHF	TGTGCCAGCAGTATTACAGACAGGGAACATCAGCCCCAGCATTTT
TRBJ1-6	-	TRBV19	-	CASTSGASRSPLHF	TGTGCCAGTACCTCAGGGGCTTCGAGGTCACCCCTCCACTTT
TRBJ2-7	-	TRBV19	TRBD1	CASAPDRFAYEQYF	TGTGCCTCTGCACCGGACAGGTTCGCCTACGAGCAGTACTTC
TRBJ2-7	-	TRBV19	-	CASSAQSATDYEQYF	TGTGCCAGTAGTGCGCAGTCAGCGACAGACTACGAGCAGTACTTC
TRBJ2-1	-	TRBV6-5	-	CASRESPYNEQFF	TGTGCCAGCAGGGAGAGTCCCTACAATGAGCAGTTCTTC